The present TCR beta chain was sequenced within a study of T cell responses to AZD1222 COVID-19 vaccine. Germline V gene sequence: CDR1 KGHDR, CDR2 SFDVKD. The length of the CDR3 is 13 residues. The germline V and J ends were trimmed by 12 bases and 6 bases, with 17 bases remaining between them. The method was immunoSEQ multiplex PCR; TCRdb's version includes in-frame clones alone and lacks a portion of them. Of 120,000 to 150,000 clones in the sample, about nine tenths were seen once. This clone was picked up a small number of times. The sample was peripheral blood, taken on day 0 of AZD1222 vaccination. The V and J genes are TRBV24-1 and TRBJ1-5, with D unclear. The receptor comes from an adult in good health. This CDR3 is CASIRRAGQPQHF. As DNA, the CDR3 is TGTGCCTCGATAAGGAGGGCGGGTCAGCCCCAGCATTTT.